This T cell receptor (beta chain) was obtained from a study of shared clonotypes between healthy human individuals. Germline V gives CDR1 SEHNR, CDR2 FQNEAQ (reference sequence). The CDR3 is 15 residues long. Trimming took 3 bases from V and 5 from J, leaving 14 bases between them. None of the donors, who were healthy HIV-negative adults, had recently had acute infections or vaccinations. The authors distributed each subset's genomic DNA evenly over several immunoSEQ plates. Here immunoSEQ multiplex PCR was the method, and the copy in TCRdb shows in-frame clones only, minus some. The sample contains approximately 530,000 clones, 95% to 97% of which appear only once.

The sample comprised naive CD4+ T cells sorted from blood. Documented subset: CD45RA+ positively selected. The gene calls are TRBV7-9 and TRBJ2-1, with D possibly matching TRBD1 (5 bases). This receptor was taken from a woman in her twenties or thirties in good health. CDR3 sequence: CASSFEAGRNNEQFF. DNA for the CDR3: TGTGCCAGCAGCTTTGAGGCAGGGCGAAACAATGAGCAGTTCTTC.